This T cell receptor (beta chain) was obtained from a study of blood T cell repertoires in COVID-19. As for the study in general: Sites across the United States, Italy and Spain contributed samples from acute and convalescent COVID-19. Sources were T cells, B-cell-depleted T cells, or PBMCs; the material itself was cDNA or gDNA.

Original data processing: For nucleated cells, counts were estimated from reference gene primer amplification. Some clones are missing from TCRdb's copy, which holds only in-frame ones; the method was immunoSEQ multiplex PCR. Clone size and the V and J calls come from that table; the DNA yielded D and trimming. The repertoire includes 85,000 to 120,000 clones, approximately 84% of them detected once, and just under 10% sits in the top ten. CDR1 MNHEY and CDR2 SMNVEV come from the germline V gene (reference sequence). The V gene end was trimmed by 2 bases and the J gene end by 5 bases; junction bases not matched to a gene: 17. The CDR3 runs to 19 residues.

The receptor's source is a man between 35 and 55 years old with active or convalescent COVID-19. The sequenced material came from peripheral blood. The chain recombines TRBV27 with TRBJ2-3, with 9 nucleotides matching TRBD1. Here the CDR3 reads CASSLNLVLGQGIGDTQYF. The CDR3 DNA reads TGTGCCAGCAGTTTAAATTTGGTCTTAGGACAGGGGATAGGAGATACGCAGTATTTT.